What follows is one T cell receptor beta chain and its context. Its antigen target is currently unknown. Base qualities are missing; no much larger clone stands one base away. The germline V gene (reference sequence) supplies CDR1 SEHNR and CDR2 FQNEAQ. There are 13 amino acids in the CDR3, from cysteine to phenylalanine inclusive. The sequence is cut down to CDR3 DNA, 39 bases in frame from base 1. V sheds 5 bases and J sheds 6 bases, leaving 14 bases between their ends. The sample is drawn from a study of cytomegalovirus exposure and HLA in healthy donors (dated by TCRdb to 2017 to 2019). Looking at the study overall: An earlier analysis of some 500 of the donors reported approximately 270 Gb of sequence data and 117 million unique TCR beta sequences from some 180 million T cells. To predict cytomegalovirus infection status, the study combined high-throughput TCR immunosequencing, statistical association of individual TCRs with disease status, and machine learning. The genetic ancestry cluster associated with self-reported Caucasian donors included 81% of the 398 genotyped donors. Rather than using new phenotypic data, the later analysis identified candidate immune exposures from TCR beta sequences and from how often those sequences occurred across donors. An early release covering roughly 580 HLA-typed donors comprised roughly 300 gigabases of sequencing data and approximately 80 million unique TCR sequences. Among some 410 genotyped donors of the cohort, an average of about 240,000 unique TCR beta nucleotide sequences were sequenced per donor, roughly 18% of them non-productive. Typing coverage varied by locus: about 620-630 donors for A, B, C, DRB1 and DQB1; about 520 for DQA1; 606 for DPA1; roughly 450 for DPB1. About five DR-DQ haplotypes were treated as single units for association and clustering because of strong linkage in the cohort. The study profiled the T cell repertoires of hundreds of subjects by immunosequencing and related them to cytomegalovirus serostatus. Donor age, sex, ethnicity and CMV serostatus were compiled alongside the repertoire data. The study was designed to test whether signatures of past pathogen exposure could be identified by cataloging public T cell receptors. Besides the first cohort of some 670 subjects, a separate validation cohort made up of over 95 different subjects was used. A later genetic analysis used genome-wide SNP genotypes for 398 of the 666 donors, treating that subset as a discovery cohort. To decide whether each TCR beta V gene segment behaved as functional or pseudogenic, an earlier analysis of approximately 590 of the donors relied on high-throughput TCR beta sequencing. Class I and class II HLA loci were covered by the typing at four-digit resolution. A later analysis re-examined previously published TCR beta repertoires from more than 550 donors and added high-resolution HLA genotyping to investigate patterns of TCR occurrence. All discovery cohort repertoires had been generated on a single sequencing platform.

Paper-wide results and their limitations: In both the original and validation cohorts, the classifier was reported to diagnose cytomegalovirus status with high specificity and sensitivity. The study gave a list of 150 to 200 TCR beta chains associated with cytomegalovirus. CMV serostatus was the only immune exposure information available for the cohort. A later analysis found that most CMV-associated TCR beta chains appeared HLA-restricted, with HLA associations seemingly driven largely by CMV exposure. According to a later analysis, parvovirus B19, influenza, CMV and Epstein-Barr virus appeared linked to several top co-occurrence clusters. A few of the identified cytomegalovirus-associated TCR beta chains were confirmed in vitro to be specific for cytomegalovirus antigens. Correlated functional status among segregating V segments might be attributable to linkage disequilibrium, but an unknown experimental factor could not be ruled out. The authors suggested that the approach could potentially be extended to other disease states and immunological phenotypes. Roughly uniform sequencing depth across donors was assumed in presence/absence analyses, although this assumption may not hold. In an earlier analysis of around 600 of the donors, most TCR beta V segments were observed in productive rearrangements about 90% or about 30% of the time, broadly matching IMGT annotations. In this cohort, only TCR beta chains were sequenced, and detectable features were limited by the absence of alpha or paired-chain data. According to a later genetic analysis, donors in an Asian-associated ancestry cluster had fewer N-insertions in productive TCRs than the roughly 670-donor mean. A later analysis found that TCR association rates varied across HLA loci, with DRB1 alleles showing the most associated TCRs and HLA-C alleles the fewest. In a later analysis, 15,000 to 20,000 TCR beta sequences were associated with specific HLA alleles at a false discovery rate of 0.05. Because HLA typing was unavailable for some donors at each locus, only the typed subset was used in association tests. While some public TCRs were present in many individuals, most TCR sequences turned up only very rarely across donors. A later analysis found that HLA-associated TCR beta chains were more clonally expanded and had lower generation probabilities than equally common non-associated chains. A cluster of highly shared sequence variants was judged likely to be a technical artifact of the sequencing pipeline. A later genetic analysis associated a missense DCLRE1C variant with V-gene and J-gene trimming of TCR beta chains, and an independent cohort replicated the association. A further reported finding was that TCR beta sequences accurately predicted the HLA-A and HLA-B alleles for most subjects in the first cohort. Some IMGT-functional V segments, including TRBV6-2 and TRBV6-3, could not be distinguished by the 87-base-pair reads and were therefore excluded. Over 15 rarely observed V segments, including chromosome 9 orphons, were excluded from the earlier analysis of about 500 of the donors because counts were too low. Assigning TCR associations to individual alleles was difficult when HLA alleles, especially DR and DQ, strongly co-occurred.

The cohort comprised 710 or so healthy bone marrow donors. At the time of sampling, all cohort members were nominally healthy, though unrecorded immune exposures were likely present. The donor tested CMV seropositive, placing the donor among the 290 or so seropositive members of the cohort. A peripheral blood sample was provided by each donor, and peripheral blood mononuclear cells were used for TCR beta sequencing. Genomic DNA extraction from the blood cell samples was performed with the Qiagen DNeasy Blood Extraction Kit. The method behind the library was the immunoSEQ multiplex PCR assay. For the multiplex PCR, a mixture combining 60 forward primers for TCR Vbeta segments and 13 reverse primers for TCR Jbeta segments was used. A multiplex PCR assay on genomic DNA amplified the CDR3 region of rearranged TCR beta genes. On the Illumina HiSeq System, the amplified TCR beta libraries were sequenced as 87-base-pair reads. From the authors' description of their analysis: Across the 600 to 700 repertoires, a later analysis counted 75 million to 90 million unique TCR beta chains, 9.5 million to 12 million of which were shared by at least two donors. A nearest-neighbor algorithm error-corrected the raw reads and collapsed the reads into unique sequences, merging closely related sequences to remove PCR and sequencing errors. CDR3 sequences were aligned to IMGT reference sequences to assign V, D and J gene segments. For a sequence to be retained, a match of at least six nucleotides to both a V gene segment and a J gene segment was required. Rearrangements were classified as productive when the CDR3 lacked stop codons and remained in frame with V and J, and all other rearrangements were classified as non-productive. Following IMGT convention, CDR3 was defined as the stretch from the second conserved V-encoded cysteine to the conserved J-encoded phenylalanine. In an earlier analysis of 587 of the donors, sequences lacking an unambiguous match to a single V gene segment were excluded. An earlier analysis of 500 to 700 of the donors classified V segments as functional when productive rearrangements were above 56.7% and as segregating when the standard deviation between donors was above 5%. A statistical classification framework was built to diagnose cytomegalovirus status from the catalog of TCR beta chain sequences. A later analysis assigned V and J genes by comparing TCR nucleotide sequences with IMGT/GENE-DB human TR gene sequences. The TCRdist pipeline was used in a later analysis to assign CDR3 sequences and most-parsimonious VDJ recombination scenarios. In a later analysis, each TCR beta chain was defined by its CDR3 amino acid sequence together with its V-gene family, and reads without a unique V-gene family were excluded. As a way to deal with suspected cross-contamination and a sequencing artifact, a later analysis dropped nearly 600 nucleotide sequences that were highly shared and had low generation probability. In a later analysis, a clonal expansion index was calculated for each public chain from normalized within-repertoire ranks of inferred template counts. In a later analysis, generation probabilities were computed using a VDJ recombination model fitted to out-of-frame rearrangements, and the results were checked against IGoR. A later analysis scored TCR-TCR, TCR-HLA and TCR-CMV co-occurrence with hypergeometric tests, applying a repertoire-size bias correction to TCR pairs. To estimate false discovery rates, a later analysis permuted the HLA or CMV assignments 20 times. In a later analysis, co-occurring TCRs were grouped using DBSCAN, and TCRdist sequence similarity was added for clustering within HLA-allele-positive subsets. Repertoires with fewer than 30,000 or more than 120,000 public chains were left out of co-occurrence clustering, as were roughly five repertoires with anomalous nucleotide sharing. The clones in this table, taken by TCRdb from immuneACCESS, are in-frame only. Not every clone is retained; where verified, under half of the shortfall comes from an unresolved V gene, and the cause of the rest is unknown. V and J calls and clone size are copied from that table; D and trimming were computed from the DNA. A total of some 190,000 clones appear in this sample, 80% of them only once. The ten largest clones add up to more than 1.1% of the sample.

The sample was PBMCs. This TCR was sampled from a girl aged 10-17 years in good health and CMV-seropositive. Recombination connected TRBV7-9 to TRBJ2-7, with TRBD2 perhaps the D gene, on 6 matching bases. The DNA reads as follows: TGTGCCAGCAGCCTAGGGCGGGGTGGCGAGCAGTACTTC. Its translation is CASSLGRGGEQYF.